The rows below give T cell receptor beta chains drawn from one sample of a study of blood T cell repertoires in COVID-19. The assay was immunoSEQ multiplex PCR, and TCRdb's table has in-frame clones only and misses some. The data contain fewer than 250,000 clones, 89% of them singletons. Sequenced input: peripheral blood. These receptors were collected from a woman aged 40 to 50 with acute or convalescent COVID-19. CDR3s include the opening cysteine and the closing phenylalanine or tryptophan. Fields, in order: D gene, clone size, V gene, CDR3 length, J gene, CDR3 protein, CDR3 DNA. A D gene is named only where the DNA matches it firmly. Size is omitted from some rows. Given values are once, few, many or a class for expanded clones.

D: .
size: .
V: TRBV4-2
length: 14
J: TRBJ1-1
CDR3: CASSQGDANTEAFF
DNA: TGTGCCAGCAGCCAGGGAGACGCGAACACTGAAGCTTTCTTT

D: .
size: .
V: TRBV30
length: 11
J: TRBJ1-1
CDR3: CAWSRGPKAFF
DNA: TGTGCCTGGAGTCGTGGGCCCAAAGCTTTCTTT

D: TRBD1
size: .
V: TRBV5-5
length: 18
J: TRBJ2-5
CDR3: CASSLEGDRGLYQETQYF
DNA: TGTGCCAGCAGCTTGGAAGGGGACAGGGGCCTGTACCAAGAGACCCAGTACTTC

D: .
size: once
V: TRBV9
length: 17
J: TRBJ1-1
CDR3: CASSVGGTGKGLPEAFF
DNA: TGTGCCAGCAGCGTAGGGGGAACGGGGAAGGGACTACCTGAAGCTTTCTTT

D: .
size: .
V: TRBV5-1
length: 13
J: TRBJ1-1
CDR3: CASSLTGNTEAFF
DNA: TGCGCCAGCAGCCTGACAGGGAACACTGAAGCTTTCTTT

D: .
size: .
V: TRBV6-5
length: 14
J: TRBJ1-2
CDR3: CASSSLAGDYGYTF
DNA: TGTGCCAGCAGTTCCCTTGCAGGGGACTATGGCTACACCTTC

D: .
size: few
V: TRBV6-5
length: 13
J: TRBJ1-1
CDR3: CASSYHRDIGAFF
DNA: TGTGCCAGCAGTTACCACCGGGACATCGGAGCTTTCTTT

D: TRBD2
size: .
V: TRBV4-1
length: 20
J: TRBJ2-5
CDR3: CASSREPSGGNLGYQEAQYF
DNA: TGCGCCAGCAGCCGGGAACCGAGCGGGGGGAACCTCGGTTACCAAGAGGCCCAGTACTTC

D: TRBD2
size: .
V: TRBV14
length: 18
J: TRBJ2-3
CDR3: CASSQGRQYSGGKDTQYF
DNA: TGTGCCAGCAGCCAAGGGAGACAATATAGCGGGGGGAAGGATACGCAGTATTTT

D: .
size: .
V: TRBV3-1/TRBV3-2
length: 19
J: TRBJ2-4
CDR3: CASSPSTAKVGRAKNIQYF
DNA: TGTGCCAGCAGCCCCAGTACGGCTAAGGTGGGGCGAGCCAAAAACATTCAGTACTTC

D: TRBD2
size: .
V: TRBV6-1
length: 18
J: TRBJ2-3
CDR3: CASSGPAASGGRGDTQYF
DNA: TGTGCCAGCAGTGGCCCCGCGGCTAGCGGGGGCCGGGGAGATACGCAGTATTTT

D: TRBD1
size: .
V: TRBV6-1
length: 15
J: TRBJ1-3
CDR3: CASSELQGAGNTIYF
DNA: TGTGCCAGCAGTGAACTCCAGGGGGCTGGAAACACCATATATTTT

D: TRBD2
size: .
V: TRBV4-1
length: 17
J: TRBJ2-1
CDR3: CASSQELAGGQGNEQFF
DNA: TGCGCCAGCAGCCAAGAACTAGCGGGGGGGCAGGGCAATGAGCAGTTCTTC

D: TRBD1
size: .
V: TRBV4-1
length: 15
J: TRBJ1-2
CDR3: CASSHPGTGQHGYTF
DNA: TGCGCCAGCAGCCACCCTGGGACAGGGCAACATGGCTACACCTTC

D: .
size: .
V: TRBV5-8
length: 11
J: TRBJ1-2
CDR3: CASSFMRGYTF
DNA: TGTGCCAGCAGCTTTATGAGAGGCTACACCTTC

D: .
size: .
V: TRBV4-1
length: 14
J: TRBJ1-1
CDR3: CASAGGAVNTEAFF
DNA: TGCGCCAGCGCTGGCGGGGCGGTTAACACTGAAGCTTTCTTT

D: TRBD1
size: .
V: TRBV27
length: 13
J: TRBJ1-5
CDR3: CASSPGQLQPQHF
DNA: TGTGCCAGCAGCCCGGGACAGTTGCAGCCCCAGCATTTT

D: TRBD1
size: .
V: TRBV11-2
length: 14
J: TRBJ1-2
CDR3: CASSSTGGKFGYTF
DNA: TGTGCCAGCAGCTCGACAGGGGGCAAGTTCGGCTACACCTTC

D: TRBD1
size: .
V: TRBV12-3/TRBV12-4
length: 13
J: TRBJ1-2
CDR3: CASSLGTGDGYTF
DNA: TGTGCCAGCAGTTTGGGGACAGGGGACGGCTACACCTTC

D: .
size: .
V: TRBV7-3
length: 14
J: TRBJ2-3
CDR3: CASSLSGATDTQYF
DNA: TGTGCCAGCAGCTTAAGCGGGGCCACAGATACGCAGTATTTT

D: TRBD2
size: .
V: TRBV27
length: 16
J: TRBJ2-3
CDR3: CASSPLLADSTDTQYF
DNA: TGTGCCAGCAGTCCCCTACTAGCGGATAGCACAGATACGCAGTATTTT

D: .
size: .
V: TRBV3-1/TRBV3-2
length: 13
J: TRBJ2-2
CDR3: CASSQGPRGWLFF
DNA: TGTGCCAGCAGCCAAGGTCCTCGAGGTTGGCTGTTTTTT

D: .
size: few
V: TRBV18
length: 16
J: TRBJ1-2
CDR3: CASSPRVAGINYGYTF
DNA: TGTGCCAGCTCACCACGTGTAGCAGGGATTAACTATGGCTACACCTTC

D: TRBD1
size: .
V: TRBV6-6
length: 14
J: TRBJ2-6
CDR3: CASRGTGGANVLTF
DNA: TGTGCCAGCAGGGGGACAGGTGGAGCCAACGTCCTGACTTTC

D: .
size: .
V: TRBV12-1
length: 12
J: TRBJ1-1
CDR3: CASSFNKTEAFF
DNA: TGTGCCAGCAGCTTTAACAAAACTGAAGCTTTCTTT

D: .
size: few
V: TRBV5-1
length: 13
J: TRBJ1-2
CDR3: CASRVQSNYGYTF
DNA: TGCGCCAGCAGGGTACAGAGTAACTATGGCTACACCTTC

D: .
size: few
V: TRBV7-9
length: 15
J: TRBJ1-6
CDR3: CASSLSRGGNSPLHF
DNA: TGTGCCAGCAGCTTAAGCAGGGGTGGAAATTCACCCCTCCACTTT

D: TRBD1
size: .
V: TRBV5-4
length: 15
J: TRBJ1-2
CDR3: CASRMTGGRVYGYTF
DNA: TGTGCCAGCAGAATGACAGGGGGTCGGGTCTATGGCTACACCTTC

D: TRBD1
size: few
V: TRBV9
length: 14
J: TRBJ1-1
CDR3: CASSGGTGRTEAFF
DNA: TGTGCCAGCAGCGGGGGGACAGGACGGACTGAAGCTTTCTTT

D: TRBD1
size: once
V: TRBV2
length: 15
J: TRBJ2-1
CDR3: CASSAGQGSYNEQFF
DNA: TGTGCCAGCAGCGCGGGACAGGGCTCCTACAATGAGCAGTTCTTC

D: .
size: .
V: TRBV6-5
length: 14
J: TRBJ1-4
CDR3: CASSGGRDQEKLFF
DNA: TGTGCCAGCAGCGGGGGGCGCGACCAAGAAAAACTGTTTTTT

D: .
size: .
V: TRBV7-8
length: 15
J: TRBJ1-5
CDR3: CASSLVSGGNQPQHF
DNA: TGTGCCAGCAGCTTAGTAAGTGGGGGGAATCAGCCCCAGCATTTT

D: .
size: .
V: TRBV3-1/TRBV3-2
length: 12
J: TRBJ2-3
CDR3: CASSRNTDTQYF
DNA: TGTGCCAGCAGCCGTAACACAGATACGCAGTATTTT

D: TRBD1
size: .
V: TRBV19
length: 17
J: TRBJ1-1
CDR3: CASSKAAGGVGRTEAFF
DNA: TGTGCCAGTAGTAAGGCAGCAGGGGGCGTAGGAAGGACTGAAGCTTTCTTT

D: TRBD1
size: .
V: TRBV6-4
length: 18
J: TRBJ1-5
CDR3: CASPITRTGGRGNQPQHF
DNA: TGTGCCAGCCCTATTACACGGACAGGGGGCCGGGGCAATCAGCCCCAGCATTTT

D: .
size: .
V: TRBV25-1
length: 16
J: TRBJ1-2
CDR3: CASSPEIDSLGYGYTF
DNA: TGTGCCAGCAGCCCTGAAATCGACAGCCTTGGCTATGGCTACACCTTC

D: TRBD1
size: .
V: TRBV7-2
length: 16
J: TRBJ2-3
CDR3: CASSLNPGQGGDTQYF
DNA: TGTGCCAGCAGCTTAAACCCCGGACAGGGAGGAGATACGCAGTATTTT

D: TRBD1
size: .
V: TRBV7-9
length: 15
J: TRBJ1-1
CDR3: CASSPQTGLSTEAFF
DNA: TGTGCCAGCAGCCCCCAGACAGGGTTGAGCACTGAAGCTTTCTTT

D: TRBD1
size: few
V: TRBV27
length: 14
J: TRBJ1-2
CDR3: CASTRTGGAYGYTF
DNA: TGTGCCAGCACCAGGACAGGAGGGGCCTATGGCTACACCTTC

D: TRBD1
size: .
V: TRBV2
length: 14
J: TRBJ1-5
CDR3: CASSPDREDQPQHF
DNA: TGTGCCAGCAGCCCGGACAGGGAGGATCAGCCCCAGCATTTT

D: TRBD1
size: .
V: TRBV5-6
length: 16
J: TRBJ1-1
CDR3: CASSTDRGFMNTEAFF
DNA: TGTGCCAGCAGCACGGACAGGGGTTTTATGAACACTGAAGCTTTCTTT

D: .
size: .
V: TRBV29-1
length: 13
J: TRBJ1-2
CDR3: CSVLRPEGYGYTF
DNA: TGCAGCGTCCTTCGGCCGGAGGGTTATGGCTACACCTTC

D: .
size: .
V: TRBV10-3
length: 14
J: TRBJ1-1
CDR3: CAISLSDRRTEAFF
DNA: TGTGCCATCAGCCTATCCGACAGGCGTACTGAAGCTTTCTTT

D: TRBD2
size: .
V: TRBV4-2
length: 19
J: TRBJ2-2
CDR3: CASSQVTGTSAGATGELFF
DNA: TGTGCCAGCAGCCAAGTAACCGGGACTAGCGCAGGGGCCACCGGGGAGCTGTTTTTT

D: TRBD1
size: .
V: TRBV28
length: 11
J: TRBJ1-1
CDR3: CASSLGQGAFF
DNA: TGTGCCAGCAGCCTAGGACAGGGGGCTTTCTTT

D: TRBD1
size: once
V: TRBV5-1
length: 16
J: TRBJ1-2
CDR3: CASSSALDRAAYGYTF
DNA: TGCGCCAGCAGCTCGGCCCTGGACAGGGCGGCCTATGGCTACACCTTC

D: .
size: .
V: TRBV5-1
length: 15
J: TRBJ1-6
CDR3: CASSGTGHSASPLHF
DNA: TGCGCCAGCAGCGGAACCGGACACTCGGCTTCACCCCTCCACTTT

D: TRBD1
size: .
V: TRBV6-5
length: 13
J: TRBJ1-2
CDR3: CASSFPGQGGYTF
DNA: TGTGCCAGCAGTTTTCCCGGACAGGGTGGCTACACCTTC

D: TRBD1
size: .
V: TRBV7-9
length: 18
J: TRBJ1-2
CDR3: CASSLVRVYRGLNYGYTF
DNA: TGTGCCAGCAGCTTAGTCCGGGTTTACAGGGGGCTTAACTATGGCTACACCTTC

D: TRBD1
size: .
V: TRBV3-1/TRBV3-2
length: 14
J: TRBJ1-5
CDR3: CASSRGQENQPQHF
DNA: TGTGCCAGCAGCCGCGGACAGGAAAATCAGCCCCAGCATTTT

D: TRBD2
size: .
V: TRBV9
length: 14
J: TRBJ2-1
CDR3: CASSAGGANNEQFF
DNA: TGTGCCAGCAGCGCCGGGGGGGCGAACAATGAGCAGTTCTTC

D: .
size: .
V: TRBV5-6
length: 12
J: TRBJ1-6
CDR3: CASSPLKSPLHF
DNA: TGTGCCAGCAGCCCCCTAAAATCACCCCTCCACTTT

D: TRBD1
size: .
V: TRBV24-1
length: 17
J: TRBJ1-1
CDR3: CATSWRLNHRGDTEAFF
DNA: TGTGCCACCAGTTGGCGACTAAACCACAGGGGGGACACTGAAGCTTTCTTT

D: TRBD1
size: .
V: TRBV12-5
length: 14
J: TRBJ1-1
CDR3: CASGIGQGSTEAFF
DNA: TGTGCTAGTGGTATCGGACAGGGAAGCACTGAAGCTTTCTTT

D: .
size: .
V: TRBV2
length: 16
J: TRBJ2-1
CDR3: CARDPGSWGTYNEQFF
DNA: TGTGCCAGGGACCCGGGATCTTGGGGTACCTACAATGAGCAGTTCTTC

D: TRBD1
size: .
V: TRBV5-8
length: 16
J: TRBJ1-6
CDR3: CASSQGQGPYNSPLHF
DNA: TGTGCCAGCAGCCAAGGACAGGGACCCTATAATTCACCCCTCCACTTT

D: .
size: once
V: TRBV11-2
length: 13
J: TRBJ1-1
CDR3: CASSLRQYTEAFF
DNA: TGTGCCAGCAGCTTGCGACAGTACACTGAAGCTTTCTTT